This record looks at one T cell receptor (beta chain) sequence and its context. The method was immunoSEQ multiplex PCR; TCRdb's version includes in-frame clones alone and lacks a portion of them. The table includes approximately 300,000 clones, approximately 92% detected once. This entry comes from a study of blood T cell repertoires in COVID-19. As for the study in general: Some COVID-19 samples were acute and others convalescent; all came from the United States, Italy and Spain. Sample material is recorded as cDNA or gDNA derived from T cells, B-cell-depleted T cells, or PBMCs.

Trimming pared 2 bases from V and 8 bases from J, leaving 7 bases between. Germline V gives CDR1 SGDLS, CDR2 YYNGEE. The CDR3 length is 12 residues. The Seattle site enrolled patients during active infection and followed them longitudinally. The sequence came from a young woman with COVID-19, enrolled during active disease. The sequencing sample was made of peripheral blood. This chain joins TRBV9 and TRBJ2-2, with D perhaps TRBD2 (6 bases). The CDR3: CASSVGGGELFF. As DNA, the CDR3 is TGTGCCAGCAGCGTGGGAGGAGGGGAGCTGTTTTTT.